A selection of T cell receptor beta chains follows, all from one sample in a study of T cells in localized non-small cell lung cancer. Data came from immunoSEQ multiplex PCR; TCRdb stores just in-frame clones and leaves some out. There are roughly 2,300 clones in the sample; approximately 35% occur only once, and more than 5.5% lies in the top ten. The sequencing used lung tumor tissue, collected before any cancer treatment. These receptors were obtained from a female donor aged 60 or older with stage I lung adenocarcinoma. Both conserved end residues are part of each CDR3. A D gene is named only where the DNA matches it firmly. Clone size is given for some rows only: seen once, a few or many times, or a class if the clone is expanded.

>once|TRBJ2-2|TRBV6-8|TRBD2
CAIRESSGSVIGELFF
TGTGCCATCAGGGAGAGCAGCGGGAGCGTGATCGGGGAGCTGTTTTTT
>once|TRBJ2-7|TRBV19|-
CASKIPYEQYF
TGTGCCAGTAAGATCCCCTACGAGCAGTACTTC
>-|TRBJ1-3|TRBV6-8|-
CASDLRDRLNTIYF
TGTGCCAGTGATCTCAGGGACCGGTTAAACACCATATATTTT
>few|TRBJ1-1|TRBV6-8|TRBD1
CASSSTGGPEAFF
TGTGCCAGCAGTTCGACAGGGGGTCCTGAAGCTTTCTTT
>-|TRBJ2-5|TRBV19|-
CASSMRLGRETQYF
TGTGCCAGTAGTATGCGGCTGGGGAGAGAGACCCAGTACTTC
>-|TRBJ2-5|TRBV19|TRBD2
CASSKLAGMAETQYF
TGTGCCAGTAGTAAACTAGCGGGAATGGCAGAGACCCAGTACTTC
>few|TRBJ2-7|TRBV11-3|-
CASSWAHLAGAAVEQYF
TGTGCCAGCAGCTGGGCCCATCTGGCGGGGGCTGCTGTCGAGCAGTACTTC
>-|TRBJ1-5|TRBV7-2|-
CASSSNSPHQPQHF
TGTGCCAGCAGCTCAAATAGCCCTCATCAGCCCCAGCATTTT
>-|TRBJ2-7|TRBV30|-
CALVGGKFGQYF
TGTGCCTTGGTCGGGGGCAAATTCGGGCAGTACTTC
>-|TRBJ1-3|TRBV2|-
CASRSRQTGNTIYF
TGTGCCAGCAGATCTAGACAAACTGGAAACACCATATATTTT
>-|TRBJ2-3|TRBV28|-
CASTNPTSTDTQYF
TGTGCCAGCACCAACCCCACTAGCACAGATACGCAGTATTTT
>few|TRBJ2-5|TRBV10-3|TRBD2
CAISEPDLAGETQYF
TGTGCCATCAGTGAGCCGGATCTAGCGGGGGAGACCCAGTACTTC
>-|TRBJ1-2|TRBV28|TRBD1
CASRTGGGYGYTF
TGTGCCAGCCGGACAGGGGGCGGCTATGGCTACACCTTC
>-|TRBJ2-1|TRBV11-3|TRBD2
CASSHSGLAFNEQFF
TGTGCCAGCAGCCACTCGGGACTAGCGTTCAATGAGCAGTTCTTC
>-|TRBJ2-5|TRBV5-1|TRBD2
CASSLALAVLQETQYF
TGCGCCAGCAGCTTGGCTCTAGCGGTTTTACAAGAGACCCAGTACTTC
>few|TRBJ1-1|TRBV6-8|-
CASRLTVGTEAFF
TGTGCCAGCAGACTGACGGTGGGCACTGAAGCTTTCTTT
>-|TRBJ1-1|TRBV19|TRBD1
CASSVTGPMNTEAFF
TGTGCCAGTAGTGTGACAGGGCCTATGAACACTGAAGCTTTCTTT
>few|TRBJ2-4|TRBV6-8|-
CAPREAGQIVAKNIQYF
TGTGCCCCCCGAGAGGCGGGACAGATCGTAGCCAAAAACATTCAGTACTTC
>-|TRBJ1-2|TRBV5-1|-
CASSLGEEIYGYTF
TGCGCCAGCAGCTTGGGTGAAGAAATCTATGGCTACACCTTC
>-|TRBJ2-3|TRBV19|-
CASSIDRETSEEITDTQYF
TGTGCCAGTAGTATAGATCGGGAGACTTCGGAGGAGATCACAGATACGCAGTATTTT
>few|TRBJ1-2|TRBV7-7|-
CASSTTRVNYGYTF
TGTGCCAGCAGCACAACACGGGTTAACTATGGCTACACCTTC
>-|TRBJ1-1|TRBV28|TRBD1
CASSFQGVVEAFF
TGTGCCAGCAGTTTCCAGGGGGTAGTTGAAGCTTTCTTT
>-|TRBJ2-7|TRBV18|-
CASSPLGSEQYF
TGTGCCAGCTCACCACTTGGCTCCGAGCAGTACTTC
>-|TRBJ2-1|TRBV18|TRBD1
CASSRDSSYNEQFF
TGTGCCAGCTCACGGGACAGCTCTTACAATGAGCAGTTCTTC
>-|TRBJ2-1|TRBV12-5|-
CASGLEASRNYNEQFF
TGTGCTAGTGGTTTGGAGGCCAGCCGAAACTACAATGAGCAGTTCTTC
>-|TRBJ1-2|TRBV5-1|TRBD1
CASSLGDRGSHGYTF
TGCGCCAGCAGCTTGGGTGACAGGGGGTCGCATGGCTACACCTTC
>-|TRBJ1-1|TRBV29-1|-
CSALPGRRNTEAFF
TGCAGCGCCCTACCGGGACGGCGGAACACTGAAGCTTTCTTT
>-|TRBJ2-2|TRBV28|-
CASLQGTGTGELFF
TGTGCCAGCCTACAGGGAACCGGCACCGGGGAGCTGTTTTTT
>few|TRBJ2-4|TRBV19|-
CASSRTAQNIQYF
TGTGCCAGTAGTCGGACAGCTCAAAACATTCAGTACTTC
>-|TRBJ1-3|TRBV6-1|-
CASSEEVYSGNTIYF
TGTGCCAGCAGTGAAGAGGTCTACTCTGGAAACACCATATATTTT
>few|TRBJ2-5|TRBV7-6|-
CASSLGSGAQETQYF
TGTGCCAGCAGCTTAGGTTCGGGAGCCCAAGAGACCCAGTACTTC
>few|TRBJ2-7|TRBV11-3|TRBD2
CASNLRSGLAGAHEQYF
TGTGCCAGCAACCTCCGATCGGGCCTAGCGGGAGCTCACGAGCAGTACTTC
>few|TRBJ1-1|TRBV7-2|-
CASSRETGQEAFF
TGTGCCAGCAGCCGAGAGACAGGACAAGAAGCTTTCTTT
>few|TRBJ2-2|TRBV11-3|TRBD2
CASSILAGDTGELFF
TGTGCCAGCAGCATACTAGCGGGAGATACCGGGGAGCTGTTTTTT
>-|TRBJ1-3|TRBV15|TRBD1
CATRDRDIRNTIYF
TGTGCCACCCGGGACAGGGATATCCGAAACACCATATATTTT
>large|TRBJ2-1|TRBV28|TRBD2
CASSGDGAGVYEQFF
TGTGCCAGCAGCGGGGACGGGGCGGGAGTTTATGAGCAGTTCTTC
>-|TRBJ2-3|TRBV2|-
CARSRLGSTDTQYF
TGTGCCAGATCTAGGTTGGGGAGCACAGATACGCAGTATTTT
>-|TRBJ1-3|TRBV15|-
CATSRGKAGNTIYF
TGTGCCACCAGCAGGGGGAAGGCTGGAAACACCATATATTTT
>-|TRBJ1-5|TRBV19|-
CASSMGHGGQPQHF
TGTGCCAGTAGTATGGGACACGGGGGTCAGCCCCAGCATTTT
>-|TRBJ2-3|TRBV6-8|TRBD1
CASSSQGTGTDTQYF
TGTGCCAGCAGTTCCCAGGGGACAGGCACAGATACGCAGTATTTT
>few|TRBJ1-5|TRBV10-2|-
CASSESPGNSNQPQHF
TGCGCCAGCAGTGAGTCCCCAGGAAATAGCAATCAGCCCCAGCATTTT
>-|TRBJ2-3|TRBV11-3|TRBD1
CASSSGGGPVDTQYF
TGTGCCAGCAGCTCAGGGGGCGGGCCGGTAGATACGCAGTATTTT
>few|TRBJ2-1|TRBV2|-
CASSERPYGLSHEQFF
TGTGCCAGCAGTGAACGCCCCTATGGACTTTCCCATGAGCAGTTCTTC
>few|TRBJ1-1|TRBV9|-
CASSIHGNTEAFF
TGTGCCAGCAGTATCCACGGGAACACTGAAGCTTTCTTT
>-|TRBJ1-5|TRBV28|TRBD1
CASSFIGQANQPQHF
TGTGCCAGCAGTTTTATCGGACAGGCCAATCAGCCCCAGCATTTT
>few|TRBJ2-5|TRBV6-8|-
CASRSGTRGETQYF
TGTGCCAGCAGATCCGGGACTCGGGGAGAGACCCAGTACTTC
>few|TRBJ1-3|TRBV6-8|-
CASSETDGNTIYF
TGTGCCAGCAGTGAGACAGATGGAAACACCATATATTTT
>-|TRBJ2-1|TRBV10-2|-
CASSWSGALEQFF
TGCGCCAGCAGTTGGTCCGGGGCTTTGGAGCAGTTCTTC
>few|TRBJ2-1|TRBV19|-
CASNSPSIPPNEQFF
TGTGCCAGTAACTCCCCTAGCATTCCTCCCAATGAGCAGTTCTTC
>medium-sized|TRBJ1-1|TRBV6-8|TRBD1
CASRGQGWNTEAFF
TGTGCCAGCAGGGGACAGGGCTGGAACACTGAAGCTTTCTTT
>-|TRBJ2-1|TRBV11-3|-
CASSYRQVSSYNEQFF
TGTGCCAGCAGCTACCGACAGGTCAGCTCCTACAATGAGCAGTTCTTC
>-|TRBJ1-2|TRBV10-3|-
CAISESKTSLAGYTF
TGTGCCATCAGTGAGTCGAAAACCTCCCTAGCTGGCTACACCTTC
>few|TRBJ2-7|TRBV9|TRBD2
CASSLSGSPYEQYF
TGTGCCAGCAGCCTTAGCGGGAGTCCCTACGAGCAGTACTTC
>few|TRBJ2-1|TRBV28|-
CASSLWSHTRDEQFF
TGTGCCAGCAGTTTATGGTCCCACACAAGGGATGAGCAGTTCTTC
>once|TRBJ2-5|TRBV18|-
CASSAGTVAGETQYF
TGTGCCAGCTCCGCCGGGACCGTGGCTGGCGAGACCCAGTACTTC
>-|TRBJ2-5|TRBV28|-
CASSPDYPKTQYF
TGTGCCAGCAGCCCTGACTACCCCAAGACCCAGTACTTC
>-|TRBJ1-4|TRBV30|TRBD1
CAWSEGQGRGKLFF
TGTGCCTGGAGCGAGGGACAGGGGAGGGGAAAACTGTTTTTT
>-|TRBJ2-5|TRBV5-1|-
CASSLGQGWGETQYF
TGCGCCAGCAGCTTGGGCCAGGGGTGGGGAGAGACCCAGTACTTC
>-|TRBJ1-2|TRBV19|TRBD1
CASSTRQGQSYGYTF
TGTGCCAGTAGTACACGACAGGGACAGAGCTATGGCTACACCTTC